The 27 T cell receptor beta chains in this list originate from one sample, sequenced in a study of blood T cell repertoires in COVID-19. The table came from immunoSEQ multiplex PCR; TCRdb's copy has only in-frame clones and leaves some out. Among 300,000 to 350,000 clones listed, 70% to 90% were seen once. Sequencing was performed on PBMCs or T cells enriched from blood (not recorded which). Every receptor here comes from a woman in her 40s with acute COVID-19.

This chain connects TRBV7-2 to TRBJ2-1; TRBD2 is a possible D gene (5 bases). Germline V gene data show CDR1 as SGHTA and CDR2 as FQGNSA. V shed 2 bases and J shed 0 bases, with 17 bases lying between them. The CDR3 is 18 residues long. The CDR3 protein is CASSLRRSYEGSYNEQFF. CDR3 bases: TGTGCCAGCAGCTTACGTCGGTCCTACGAGGGCTCCTACAATGAGCAGTTCTTC.

The chain combines TRBV3-1 (or the pseudogene TRBV3-2) with TRBJ1-1; D is unresolved. With 2 bases removed from V and 4 bases from J, the gap between germline ends came to 17 bases. The CDR3 runs 16 residues. Germline CDR1 and CDR2: LGHDT and YNNKEL (reference sequence). The CDR3 nucleotides read TGTGCCAGCAGCCAATTATTAACGGTCGGGATCACTGAAGCTTTCTTT. Encoded protein: CASSQLLTVGITEAFF.

The chain is built from TRBV28 and TRBJ2-7; 9 nucleotides match TRBD1. Germline CDR1 reads MDHEN; CDR2 reads SYDVKM. This CDR3 is 15 amino acids long. J lost 0 bases, V lost 6 bases, and 6 bases had no gene match. The CDR3 spells CASSRGTGISYEQYF. The CDR3 nucleotides read TGTGCCAGCAGCCGGGGGACAGGGATCTCCTACGAGCAGTACTTC.

This rearrangement joins TRBV19 to TRBJ2-7; TRBD2 might be the D (5 bases). V lost 4 bases and J lost 3, with 7 bases in between. The CDR3 is 12 residues long. Germline loops: CDR1 LNHDA, CDR2 SQIVND (reference sequence). The CDR3 loop reads CASSTRDYEQYF. The CDR3 DNA follows: TGTGCCAGTAGTACCCGGGACTACGAGCAGTACTTC.

The V call is TRBV24-1, the J call TRBJ2-1; 8 positions agree with TRBD1. The ends lost 0 bases at V and 4 bases at J; junction bases unmatched: 4. CDR3 size: 16 residues. Germline assignment: CDR1 KGHDR and CDR2 SFDVKD. CDR3 in amino acids: CATSDLGQGNYNEQFF. DNA for the CDR3: TGTGCCACCAGTGATTTGGGACAGGGAAATTACAATGAGCAGTTCTTC.

This sequence joins TRBV4-1 and TRBJ2-2; D remains ambiguous. The V gene's germline CDR1 is MGHRA and CDR2 YSYEKL. V shed 1 base and J shed 7 bases, with 10 bases lying between them. The CDR3 sequence is 14 residues long. As DNA, the CDR3 is TGCGCCAGCAGCCAAGTCGAACTATTCGGGGAGCTGTTTTTT. It is translated as CASSQVELFGELFF.

This clone came up once. The chain joins TRBV6-9 to TRBJ2-3; 7 nucleotides align to TRBD2. CDR3 length: 18 amino acids. V was clipped by 0 bases and J by 6 bases; unmatched bases: 15. Germline CDR1 is MNHGY and CDR2 is SVAAGI. DNA of the CDR3: TGTGCCAGCAGTTATTCGAGAATCCCGCGGGAGCCAGGGGATACGCAGTATTTT. Translated: CASSYSRIPREPGDTQYF.

The chain joins TRBV3-1 (or the pseudogene TRBV3-2) to TRBJ2-1, with D unclear. This CDR3 is built from 15 residues. Deletions cut 1 base from V and 2 bases from J, with 9 bases between. Per the germline V gene, CDR1 is LGHDT and CDR2 is YNNKEL (reference sequence). The CDR3 loop is CASSQATNPYNEQFF. DNA of the CDR3: TGTGCCAGCAGCCAAGCGACAAACCCCTACAATGAGCAGTTCTTC.

The V and J genes are TRBV29-1 and TRBJ1-2, with 8 bases that match TRBD1. The CDR3 runs to 12 residues. Germline assignment: CDR1 SQVTM and CDR2 ANQGSEA. With 4 bases clipped from V and 7 bases from J, the junction kept 5 bases outside the gene matches. The DNA for the CDR3 is TGCAGCGTTGCCCCGGACAGGGCTGGCTACACCTTC. Amino acids: CSVAPDRAGYTF.

The genes are TRBV6-2 or TRBV6-3 and TRBJ1-1; perhaps TRBD1 as D (6 bases). Trimming stripped 0 bases from V and 3 bases from J, with 17 bases between. CDR1 is MNHEY, CDR2 SVGEGT, per germline. The CDR3 sequence is 17 residues long. The CDR3 bases are TGTGCCAGCAGTTACTCAATGTCAGGGGCTTTTGACACTGAAGCTTTCTTT. Its protein is CASSYSMSGAFDTEAFF.

The V call is TRBV7-9, the J call TRBJ2-1; 8 nucleotides agree with TRBD2. Unmatched junction bases numbered 5, after V lost 3 bases and J lost 4 bases. This CDR3 comprises 15 residues. CDR1 is SEHNR, CDR2 FQNEAQ, per germline (reference sequence). The CDR3 reads CASSFSGTRYNEQFF. CDR3 DNA: TGTGCCAGCAGCTTTAGCGGGACTAGGTACAATGAGCAGTTCTTC.

V usage is TRBV28 and J usage is TRBJ1-2; D call uncertain. The CDR3 length is 12 residues. The V end was cut by 3 bases, the J end by 4 bases, with 6 bases between. The germline gives CDR1 MDHEN, CDR2 SYDVKM. The CDR3 region is CASSFLSYGYTF. The CDR3 DNA reads as TGTGCCAGCAGTTTTCTATCCTATGGCTACACCTTC.

V gene TRBV5-1 combines with J gene TRBJ1-3; possible D gene TRBD1, 5 bases. CDR1 SGHRS and CDR2 YFSETQ come from the germline V gene. The CDR3 has 15 residues. Deletions cut 0 bases from V and 2 bases from J, with 9 bases between. The CDR3 protein is CASSLAAGPGNTIYF. The CDR3 DNA sequence: TGCGCCAGCAGCTTGGCCGCAGGGCCTGGAAACACCATATATTTT.

V and J are TRBV25-1 and TRBJ2-4; the D gene is possibly TRBD1 (5 bases). Germline V gene lookup returns CDR1 MGHDK and CDR2 SYGVNS. V lost 5 bases, J lost 5 bases, and 13 bases lay in between. CDR3 length: 14 residues. The CDR3 protein is CASSYSGWENIQYF. CDR3 DNA sequence: TGTGCCAGCAGTTACTCAGGGTGGGAAAACATTCAGTACTTC.

This rearrangement joins TRBV6-2 or TRBV6-3 to TRBJ1-3; 9 bases map to TRBD1. The CDR3 sequence is 17 residues long. With 2 bases clipped from V and 2 bases from J, the junction kept 7 bases outside the gene matches. Germline-derived CDR1 and CDR2 are MNHEY and SVGEGT. CDR3 sequence (DNA): TGTGCCAGCAGTTACATGAGGACAGGGGCGCCTGGAAACACCATATATTTT. Translation: CASSYMRTGAPGNTIYF.

The sample holds one count of this clone. The junction departs from the called germline gene at one end, perhaps through a read error. CDR3 protein: CASSSGTTSKFSF. In DNA, the CDR3 is TGTGCCAGCAGCAGTGGGACGACTAGCAAGTTCTCCTTC. This sequence joins TRBV7-2 and TRBJ2-7; 7 bases align to TRBD2. Germline CDR1 SGHTA, CDR2 FQGNSA. This CDR3 is built from 13 residues.

V usage is TRBV5-4 and J usage is TRBJ2-3; possibly TRBD2 for D (5 bases). The CDR3 has 16 amino acids. In germline, CDR1 is SGHNT, CDR2 YYREEE (reference sequence). V was cut by 2 bases and J by 0 bases, with 13 bases left in between. This CDR3 is CASSFRTEASTDTQYF. CDR3 nucleotides: TGTGCCAGCAGCTTTCGGACTGAGGCCAGCACAGATACGCAGTATTTT.

This clone showed up just once. V gene TRBV15 combines with J gene TRBJ2-7; 8 nucleotides line up with TRBD1. CDR1 is LNHNV, CDR2 YYDKDF, per germline (reference sequence). J gave up 8 bases and V 1 base, and 7 bases lay outside the gene matches. This CDR3 region has 14 residues. The CDR3 here is CATSRGGQEGKQYF. The CDR3 nucleotides read TGTGCCACCAGCAGAGGGGGACAGGAAGGCAAGCAGTACTTC.

The genes are TRBV27 and TRBJ1-4; D is undetermined. CDR1 MNHEY and CDR2 SMNVEV come from the germline V gene (reference sequence). Deletions cut 8 bases from V and 1 base from J, with 11 bases between. The CDR3 runs 14 residues. The CDR3 is CASGGSLTNEKLFF. For the CDR3, the DNA is TGTGCCAGCGGCGGCTCCTTAACTAATGAAAAACTGTTTTTT.

J is TRBJ1-1 and V is TRBV28, with 8 bases matching TRBD1. The germline CDR1 and CDR2 sequences are MDHEN and SYDVKM. V was clipped by 6 bases and J by 1 base; unmatched bases: 4. The CDR3 is 14 amino acids. The CDR3 DNA is TGTGCCAGCAGGTCCGGGACAGGGAACACTGAAGCTTTCTTT. It codes for CASRSGTGNTEAFF.

The genes are TRBV6-5 and TRBJ2-3, with TRBD1 matching over 8 bases. Germline V gene sequence: CDR1 MNHEY, CDR2 SVGAGI. V shed 5 bases and J 6 bases; nucleotides not matched to a gene: 4. The CDR3 runs to 13 residues. In DNA form, the CDR3 reads TGTGCCAGCAGTCACCGGACAGGGGATACGCAGTATTTT. This gives the protein CASSHRTGDTQYF.

The chain is built from TRBV18 and TRBJ2-6, with 10 bases that match TRBD1. The germline V gene has CDR1 KGHSH and CDR2 LQKENI. V dropped 4 bases and J dropped 0; count of bases not matched to a gene: 9. The CDR3 is 19 residues long. DNA for the CDR3: TGTGCCAGCTCACTCCTTCGGACAGGGGGGGACTCTGGGGCCAACGTCCTGACTTTC. Its protein is CASSLLRTGGDSGANVLTF.

This chain links TRBV27 with TRBJ2-7; 10 bases align to TRBD1. Germline loops: CDR1 MNHEY, CDR2 SMNVEV (reference sequence). The CDR3 is 15 residues long. The V segment lost 2 bases and the J segment 5 bases; nucleotides outside the gene matches: 6. The CDR3 DNA is TGTGCCAGCAGTTTACTAGGACAGGGGGACGACGAGCAGTACTTC. As protein: CASSLLGQGDDEQYF.

The chain uses TRBV7-2 and TRBJ2-7, with D possibly TRBD2 on 6 matching bases. V gave up 4 bases and J gave up 6 bases, with 16 bases separating them. The CDR3 is made up of 14 amino acids. The V gene's germline CDR1 is SGHTA and CDR2 FQGNSA. The CDR3 DNA follows: TGTGCCAGCAGCTCCGGGGGACGTTGGGGCGAGCAGTACTTC. This gives the protein CASSSGGRWGEQYF. Drawing the rest from reference TRBV7-2 and TRBJ2-7, the complete variable domain is GAGVSQSPSNKVTEKGKDVELRCDPISGHTALYWYRQSLGQGLEFLIYFQGNSAPDKSGLPSDRFSAERTGGSVSTLTIQRTQQEDSAVYLCASSSGGRWGEQYFGPGTRLTVT.

The chain uses TRBV18 and TRBJ2-7, with 8 bases aligning to TRBD1. This CDR3 is 16 amino acids long. The germline V gene encodes CDR1 KGHSH and CDR2 LQKENI. J lost 1 base, V lost 3 bases, and 8 bases had no gene match. The chain's CDR3 is CASSPGQGLGSYEQYF. The DNA of the CDR3 is TGTGCCAGCTCACCTGGACAGGGCCTTGGGTCCTACGAGCAGTACTTC.

The chain recombines TRBV6-5 with TRBJ1-6; D gene unclear. CDR1 MNHEY and CDR2 SVGAGI come from the germline V gene. V lost 8 bases and J lost 7, with 12 bases in between. This CDR3 is 13 amino acids long. The CDR3 DNA sequence: TGTGCCAGCGGATCTACAGCCAATTCACCCCTCCACTTT. Translated: CASGSTANSPLHF.

V gene TRBV7-8 combines with J gene TRBJ2-1; tentative D call: TRBD2 (6 bases). The CDR3 loop spans 11 amino acids. With 6 bases removed from V and 10 bases from J, the gap between germline ends came to 10 bases. Germline CDR1 is SGHVS and CDR2 is FQNEAQ. The CDR3 loop is CASRRGREQFF. The CDR3 DNA follows: TGTGCCAGCAGGCGGGGTCGGGAGCAGTTCTTC.